These T cell receptor beta chains were read from a single sample in a study of shared clonotypes between healthy human individuals. Produced via immunoSEQ multiplex PCR; TCRdb's table is partial and in-frame only. The sample comprises some 2.3 million clones, over 90% of which are singletons, and roughly 0.36% rests with the top ten. Source material: naive CD4+ T cells from PBMCs. Receptor source: a man aged 18 to 29 in good health. Some clones in this sample may be carry-over from other donors' samples. The CDR3 runs from the conserved cysteine through the conserved F or W. A D gene is named only where the DNA matches it firmly. Expanded clones get a size class; other rows say once, few or many, or leave the size out.

>TRBV2|.|TRBJ1-2|.
TGTGCCAGCAGTGAAATGGGGGTGGTAGGCTATGGCTACACCTTC
CASSEMGVVGYGYTF
>TRBV30|TRBD2|TRBJ2-2|.
TGTGCCTGGAGTGTATGGAGCGGGAGAGGGACCGGGGAGCTGTTTTTT
CAWSVWSGRGTGELFF
>TRBV28|.|TRBJ1-2|.
TGTGCCAGCAGCCCAACCGGGACACTCTCGGGCTACACCTTC
CASSPTGTLSGYTF
>TRBV27|TRBD1|TRBJ2-3|.
TGTGCCAGCAGCAATCTTCAGGGGGCAAGGACAGATACGCAGTATTTT
CASSNLQGARTDTQYF
>TRBV9|.|TRBJ2-1|.
TGTGCCAGCAGCGTAGATCCGGTTAGCGTTTACAATGAGCAGTTCTTC
CASSVDPVSVYNEQFF
>TRBV28|TRBD1|TRBJ1-5|.
TGTGCCAGCAGCACCGGGACAGGGATTTATCAGCCCCAGCATTTT
CASSTGTGIYQPQHF
>TRBV7-3|TRBD1|TRBJ2-5|.
TGTGCCAGCAGCTCACAGGGGGCAGAGACCCAGTACTTC
CASSSQGAETQYF
>TRBV7-2|.|TRBJ2-2|.
TGTGCCAGCAGCTTAGCGCCCCCGGGGGAGCTGTTTTTT
CASSLAPPGELFF
>TRBV4-2|.|TRBJ1-2|.
TGTGCCAGCAGCCAAGCTTATAGACAGGTTGTGTTAGGCTACACCTTC
CASSQAYRQVVLGYTF
>TRBV10-3|TRBD2|TRBJ2-7|.
TGTGCCTCAATGGGGACTAGCGGAACCTACGAGCAGTACTTC
CASMGTSGTYEQYF
>TRBV30|.|TRBJ1-1|few
TGTGCCTGGAGCCAACAAGAGAACACTGAAGCTTTCTTT
CAWSQQENTEAFF
>TRBV2|.|TRBJ1-2|.
TGTGCCAGCAGTGGGCAGGCGGCCGGGGGCTACACCTTC
CASSGQAAGGYTF
>TRBV28|.|TRBJ1-4|.
TGTGCCATAAGCTCCGGGACCGTGGCGGAAAAACTGTTTTTT
CAISSGTVAEKLFF
>TRBV18|.|TRBJ1-2|.
TGTGCCAGCTCACCGCTCCGGACGGGAGATGTCTATGGCTACACCTTC
CASSPLRTGDVYGYTF
>TRBV29-1|.|TRBJ2-7|.
TGCAGCGTTGGTTTTGCGGACTACGAGCAGTACTTC
CSVGFADYEQYF
>TRBV7-9|TRBD1|TRBJ1-2|.
TGTGCCAGCAGCTTAGCGGCCGGCGGACAGGCTCAATTTAACTATGGCTACACCTTC
CASSLAAGGQAQFNYGYTF
>TRBV20-1|.|TRBJ1-5|few
TGCAGTGCTAGTAGGAATCAGCCCCAGCATTTT
CSASRNQPQHF
>TRBV4-2|.|TRBJ2-6|.
TGTGCCAGCAGCCAAGTCACAGGAAGCTCTGGGGCCAACGTCCTGACTTTC
CASSQVTGSSGANVLTF
>TRBV10-3|TRBD1|TRBJ2-2|.
TGTGCCATCAGTGAGTCGAGACAGGGGGCCGTCGGGGAGCTGTTTTTT
CAISESRQGAVGELFF
>TRBV27|TRBD1|TRBJ1-4|.
TGTGCCAGCAGTTCACTCCCCTGGACAGGGTCTAGGGATGAAAAACTGTTTTTT
CASSSLPWTGSRDEKLFF
>TRBV4-3|.|TRBJ2-7|.
TGCGCCAGCAGCCAAGGTTGGACCGCAACCTACGAGCAGTACTTC
CASSQGWTATYEQYF
>TRBV2|.|TRBJ1-5|.
TGTGCCAGCAGTGAAGAGGGGGTGCAGGGAGGTCAGCCCCAGCATTTT
CASSEEGVQGGQPQHF
>TRBV28|.|TRBJ1-1|.
TGTGCCAGCAGATCCAGGGGATCGAACACTGAAGCTTTCTTT
CASRSRGSNTEAFF
>TRBV2|.|TRBJ2-2|.
TGTGCCAGCAGCTACCGGAGCGGGGAGCTGTTTTTT
CASSYRSGELFF
>TRBV28|.|TRBJ2-1|.
TGTGCTATTATGAGGGCCTACAATGAGCAGTTCTTC
CAIMRAYNEQFF
>TRBV6-5|TRBD1|TRBJ2-7|.
TGTGCCAGCAGAAATACAGGGGGCAGGTACGAGCAGTACTTC
CASRNTGGRYEQYF
>TRBV4-2|.|TRBJ2-5|.
TGTGCCAGCAGCCCGCTTTTGGGTGGAGAAGAGACCCAGTACTTC
CASSPLLGGEETQYF
>TRBV30|TRBD1|TRBJ1-5|.
TGTGCCTGGAGTGTCCCGACAGGGGTAGGTCAGCCCCAGCATTTT
CAWSVPTGVGQPQHF
>TRBV5-1|.|TRBJ2-7|.
TGCGCCAGCAGCCCCGCTGGGCCCTACGAGCAGTACTTC
CASSPAGPYEQYF
>TRBV25-1|.|TRBJ2-5|.
TGTGCCAGCGGAGGGTGGCAAGAGACCCAGTACTTC
CASGGWQETQYF
>TRBV29-1|.|TRBJ1-2|.
TGCAGCGTTTACCGGGGGATGGAAGGGGGCTACACCTTC
CSVYRGMEGGYTF
>TRBV18|.|TRBJ1-5|.
TGTGCCAGCTCAGGCGAGAACTACAATCAGCCCCAGCATTTT
CASSGENYNQPQHF
>TRBV28|.|TRBJ2-5|.
TGTGCCAGCCGAGAGGGGGGCGCAGAGGAGACCCAGTACTTC
CASREGGAEETQYF
>TRBV6-9|.|TRBJ1-5|.
TGTGCCAGCAGTTTAGGGGAAGGGTCCAGCAATCAGCCCCAGCATTTT
CASSLGEGSSNQPQHF
>TRBV7-3|TRBD2|TRBJ2-3|.
TGTGCCAGCAGCCTAGCGGGAGCCACAGATACGCAGTATTTT
CASSLAGATDTQYF